This TCR beta chain was captured by sequencing in a study of regulatory T cells in long-lasting Graves disease. Whole-study results and caveats: Tissue studied was limited to peripheral blood, excluding thyroid tissue.

This clonotype was counted many times. Its antigen is currently unknown. Germline V gene sequence: CDR1 DFQATT, CDR2 SNEGSKA (reference sequence). Trimming cost V 3 bases and J 7 bases; bases outside gene matches: 8. The CDR3 totals 13 residues. TCR beta libraries were built with iRepertoire HTBI primers and Arm-PCR of CDR3 regions. A single record per CDR3 protein comes from TCRdb applying MiXCR to the multiplex PCR reads. Of hundreds of thousands of distinct CDR3 sequences in the sample, roughly 15% are singletons; the top ten hold 12%. Time point in this sample: newly diagnosed GD, antithyroid drugs for less than 3 months. Construction of the TCR library relied on RNA isolated from PBMCs. This sample was also put to use in a study of T cells in Graves' hyperthyroidism and ophthalmopathy. That work contributes: The diagnoses drew upon clinical symptoms, serum thyroxine and TRAb, thyroid ultrasound and orbital computed tomography.

V and J are TRBV20-1 and TRBJ1-1, with 7 bases that match TRBD1. Sample: peripheral blood mononuclear cells (PBMCs), taken at new diagnosis, from a patient treated with antithyroid drugs. The origin of this receptor is a man between 18 and 29 years old with Graves disease. For the CDR3, the DNA is TGCAGTGCTAGGGTGGCCAGGGGGGGTGAAGCTTTCTTT. It encodes CSARVARGGEAFF.